Listed below are T cell receptor beta chains from one sample, sequenced in a study of blood T cell repertoires in COVID-19. Some clones are missing from TCRdb's copy, which holds only in-frame ones; the method was immunoSEQ multiplex PCR. This table has about 410,000 clones, approximately 90% appearing once. The material sequenced was peripheral blood. Receptor source: a woman aged 25 to 39 with active or convalescent COVID-19. CDR3s include the opening cysteine and the closing phenylalanine or tryptophan. D genes are given only for firm matches. The size of a clone is reported for some rows only, either as once, few or many, or as a class for expanded clones.

v_gene	d_gene	j_gene	abundance	CDR3nt	CDR3aa
TRBV25-1	-	TRBJ1-2	-	TGTGCCAGCAGTGAATTCGGAGGGGCAGGGAAGACCTATGGCTACACCTTC	CASSEFGGAGKTYGYTF
TRBV4-1	-	TRBJ2-1	-	TGCGCCAGCAGCCCCCCAGCGGCGGGCTCCTACAATGAGCAGTTCTTC	CASSPPAAGSYNEQFF
TRBV10-3	TRBD1	TRBJ2-7	-	TGTGCCATCAGTGGTCCCGGGACAGGGAACTACGAGCAGTACTTC	CAISGPGTGNYEQYF
TRBV19	-	TRBJ1-1	-	TGTGCCAGTAGTAGCGGGGTCGGGAGTGGCATGAACACTGAAGCTTTCTTT	CASSSGVGSGMNTEAFF
TRBV19	TRBD2	TRBJ2-1	-	TGTGCCAGTAGTATGAGTGGGACTAGGGGGTTTGATGAGCAGTTCTTC	CASSMSGTRGFDEQFF
TRBV3-1/TRBV3-2	-	TRBJ2-1	-	TGTGCCAGCAGCCAAGAACGTCAGTACAATGAGCAGTTCTTC	CASSQERQYNEQFF
TRBV7-7	TRBD2	TRBJ2-5	-	TGTGCCAGCAGCTTAGTTGGGGGGGTTCAGGAGACCCAGTACTTC	CASSLVGGVQETQYF
TRBV24-1	TRBD2	TRBJ2-1	-	TGTGCCACCAGTGACCCCGGGACTAGCGATGAGCAGTTCTTC	CATSDPGTSDEQFF
TRBV5-1	TRBD1	TRBJ2-7	-	TGCGCCAGCAGCGTGGGGACAGCCTACGAGCAGTACTTC	CASSVGTAYEQYF
TRBV27	-	TRBJ2-3	-	TGTGCCAGCCAGGAGGTGGGAAGCACAGATACGCAGTATTTT	CASQEVGSTDTQYF
TRBV6-5	TRBD2	TRBJ2-7	-	TGTGCCAGCAAGCCTAGCGGGGGGAGATCCTACGAGCAGTACTTC	CASKPSGGRSYEQYF
TRBV7-8	-	TRBJ1-2	-	TGTGCCAGCAGCTTGACTCACCCGAACTATGGCTACACCTTC	CASSLTHPNYGYTF
TRBV6-6	TRBD1	TRBJ2-2	-	TGTGCCAGCATACGAGGGACAGCCAACACCGGGGAGCTGTTTTTT	CASIRGTANTGELFF
TRBV27	-	TRBJ1-4	once	TGTGCCAGCAGTTCTTCCGGCGGGGGTGAAAAACTGTTTTTT	CASSSSGGGEKLFF
TRBV7-2	TRBD1	TRBJ2-2	-	TGTGCCAGCAGCACCGGGGACAGAACCACCGGGGAGCTGTTTTTT	CASSTGDRTTGELFF
TRBV6-5	TRBD2	TRBJ2-6	-	TGTGCCAGCACTAGCGGGAGCTCTGGGGCCAACGTCCTGACTTTC	CASTSGSSGANVLTF
TRBV11-2	TRBD1	TRBJ1-1	-	TGTGCCAGCAGCCCGGGGACAGTCCAGAACACTGAAGCTTTCTTT	CASSPGTVQNTEAFF
TRBV7-9	-	TRBJ2-1	-	TGTGCCAGCAGCTTAGAGACGGCAGGGAATAGAAGGCGAAGCGATGAGCAGTTCTTC	CASSLETAGNRRRSDEQFF
TRBV21-1	-	TRBJ1-6	-	TGTGCCAGCACCGCGACGGGGAGTTCCTATAATTCACCCCTCCACTTT	CASTATGSSYNSPLHF
TRBV6-4	-	TRBJ2-2	-	TGTGCCAGCAGTGACTTGGGGCCCACCGGGGAGCTGTTTTTT	CASSDLGPTGELFF
TRBV4-1	-	TRBJ1-5	-	TGCGCCAGCAGCCATAATAGCAATCAGCCCCAGCATTTT	CASSHNSNQPQHF
TRBV6-5	-	TRBJ1-2	-	TGTGCCAGCAGAACAGACAGTGGAGCGTCCAATGGTTACACCTTC	CASRTDSGASNGYTF
TRBV18	-	TRBJ2-5	-	TGTGCCAGCTCACCTATGGGAGGAGGGACCCAGTACTTC	CASSPMGGGTQYF
TRBV30	-	TRBJ1-3	once	TGTGCCTGGAGTACTGCCCCCGACACCATATATTTT	CAWSTAPDTIYF
TRBV3-1/TRBV3-2	TRBD1	TRBJ2-7	-	TGTGCCAGCAGCCAGCCCACAGGGGCCGAGCAGTACTTC	CASSQPTGAEQYF
TRBV7-2	-	TRBJ1-2	-	TGTGCCAGCAGCTTAGACGGGAGCGGGCGTGGCTACACCTTC	CASSLDGSGRGYTF
TRBV29-1	-	TRBJ2-5	-	TGCAGCGGGAGCCCTAGCTCAGAGACCCAGTACTTC	CSGSPSSETQYF
TRBV6-1	-	TRBJ1-5	once	TGTGCCAGCAGTGAAGCGGAGGCTAATAGCAATCAGCCCCAGCATTTT	CASSEAEANSNQPQHF
TRBV2	TRBD2	TRBJ2-5	-	TGTGCCAGCAGGGCGGGGGGACTAGCGGGAGGGCCGGCAGAGACCCAGTACTTC	CASRAGGLAGGPAETQYF
TRBV30	-	TRBJ1-5	-	TGTGCCTGGTGTGGGGCCCTAAATCAGCCCCAGCATTTT	CAWCGALNQPQHF
TRBV25-1	-	TRBJ1-5	-	TGTGCCAGCGGGGAAACTACAGGCGGCTTTCAGCCCCAGCATTTT	CASGETTGGFQPQHF
TRBV6-5	-	TRBJ2-6	-	TGTGCCAGCAGTTACGAGCACTCTGGGGCCAACGTCCTGACTTTC	CASSYEHSGANVLTF
TRBV19	TRBD2	TRBJ2-2	-	TGTGCCAGTAGTATGACCGGGACTAGCGGGAGCCCCGGGGAGCTGTTTTTT	CASSMTGTSGSPGELFF
TRBV4-1	TRBD1	TRBJ2-4	-	TGCGCCAGCAGCCAGGTCGGGACAGGGCACCAAAACATTCAGTACTTC	CASSQVGTGHQNIQYF
TRBV29-1	-	TRBJ1-3	once	TGCAGCGTTGAAGATTTCGGGGGGCATGGAAACACCATATATTTT	CSVEDFGGHGNTIYF
TRBV3-1/TRBV3-2	TRBD2	TRBJ2-5	-	TGTGCCAGCAGCCAAGATAAACGGGAGGGCCTTGAGACCCAGTACTTC	CASSQDKREGLETQYF
TRBV5-1	TRBD1	TRBJ1-4	-	TGCGCCAGCAGCTCGGCCACAGGGGGGAATGAAAAACTGTTTTTT	CASSSATGGNEKLFF
TRBV3-1/TRBV3-2	-	TRBJ1-5	-	TGTGCCAGCAGCCCTCCCAATCAGCCCCAGCATTTT	CASSPPNQPQHF
TRBV3-1/TRBV3-2	-	TRBJ1-6	-	TGTGCCAGCAGCCAAGGAGATGGCAGGGCAGGGTCACCCCTCCACTTT	CASSQGDGRAGSPLHF
TRBV2	-	TRBJ1-5	-	TGTGCCAGCAGCGGGGAGGGCAATCAGCCCCAGCATTTT	CASSGEGNQPQHF
TRBV10-2	TRBD1	TRBJ1-1	-	TGCGCCAGCAGCCCCGTTTTAGGGGGCCTGAACACTGAAGCTTTCTTT	CASSPVLGGLNTEAFF
TRBV18	-	TRBJ2-3	-	TGTGCCAGCTCACCTCTCACAGGGATCCACACAGATACGCAGTATTTT	CASSPLTGIHTDTQYF
TRBV30	-	TRBJ1-2	-	TGTGCCTGGAGTGTGAAGGCGGCCTATGGCTACACCTTC	CAWSVKAAYGYTF
TRBV3-1/TRBV3-2	-	TRBJ1-6	-	TGTGCCAGCAGCCCGCTGGCTAATTCACCCCTCCACTTT	CASSPLANSPLHF
TRBV6-6	TRBD1	TRBJ1-2	once	TGTGCCAGCAATCCGGGACAGGGCATCCGCTACACCTTC	CASNPGQGIRYTF
TRBV4-2	TRBD1	TRBJ1-4	once	TGTGCCAGCAGCCCTGTGGGACAGGGGGCGACAACTAATGAAAAACTGTTTTTT	CASSPVGQGATTNEKLFF
TRBV25-1	-	TRBJ1-2	few	TGTGCCAGCAGTGAATATCCACGGGGGTCGGGTGGCTACACCTTC	CASSEYPRGSGGYTF
TRBV30	-	TRBJ1-5	-	TGTGCCTGTGGGCCCCGGCACAATCAGCCCCAGCATTTT	CACGPRHNQPQHF
TRBV11-3	TRBD2	TRBJ2-1	-	TGTGCCAGCAGCTTAGATGGACTAGCGGGAGGTGAGCAGTTCTTC	CASSLDGLAGGEQFF
TRBV25-1	TRBD2	TRBJ2-1	-	TGTGCCAGCAGGACTAGCGGGAACAATGAGCAGTTCTTC	CASRTSGNNEQFF
TRBV5-1	-	TRBJ1-1	few	TGCGCCAGCAGCTTGGACGTTAGGACAGAGCGACCTGGAGCTTTCTTT	CASSLDVRTERPGAFF
TRBV4-1	-	TRBJ1-6	-	TGCGCCAGCAGCCAATTTGGCGGAAGTGGCAGGGACTTGAATTCACCCCTCCACTTT	CASSQFGGSGRDLNSPLHF
TRBV5-1	-	TRBJ2-2	-	TGCGCCAGCAGCATGACAGTCACGAACACCGGGGAGCTGTTTTTT	CASSMTVTNTGELFF
TRBV25-1	-	TRBJ2-5	-	TGTGCCAGCAGTGAAGGGGGAGGGGGAGAGACCCAGTACTTC	CASSEGGGGETQYF
TRBV11-2	TRBD2	TRBJ2-6	-	TGTGCCAGCAGCTTTCCTAGCGGGAGAGCAGGGGCCAACGTCCTGACTTTC	CASSFPSGRAGANVLTF
TRBV28	-	TRBJ1-1	-	TGTGCCAGCAGTTTAATCGGGGGGATGAACACTGAAGCTTTCTTT	CASSLIGGMNTEAFF
TRBV11-2	TRBD1	TRBJ1-1	-	TGTGCCAGCAGCTCTCGACAGGGTCCGAACACTGAAGCTTTCTTT	CASSSRQGPNTEAFF
TRBV19	TRBD1	TRBJ1-5	-	TGTGCCAGTAGTTGGGGGACAGGAAGCAATCAGCCCCAGCATTTT	CASSWGTGSNQPQHF
TRBV18	-	TRBJ1-1	-	TGTGCCAGCTCACCCTCGACAGTGAACACTGAAGCTTTCTTT	CASSPSTVNTEAFF
TRBV13	-	TRBJ2-5	-	TGTGCCAGCAGCTTACAGGAGACCCAGTACTTC	CASSLQETQYF